The 20 T cell receptor beta chains given below trace back to one sample, sequenced in a study of OX40 agonist ivuxolimab in advanced cancers. Using immunoSEQ multiplex PCR, the repertoire was profiled, and TCRdb retains in-frame clones only, with some absent. Here the sample spans 30,000 to 35,000 clones, 89% being singletons. The source was CD4+ or CD8+ T cells sorted from blood, collected in a trial of the OX40 agonist ivuxolimab. All receptors come from an adult with an advanced solid tumor such as melanoma, head and neck, liver or kidney cancer.

The rearrangement joins TRBV27 to TRBJ2-2, with TRBD1 matching 11 bases. Germline loops: CDR1 MNHEY, CDR2 SMNVEV (reference sequence). The trim removed 3 bases at V and 5 bases at J, leaving 5 bases unmatched. The CDR3 extends over 16 amino acids. This CDR3 is CASSFPGQGVTGELFF. The DNA of the CDR3 is TGTGCCAGCAGTTTCCCGGGACAGGGGGTAACCGGGGAGCTGTTTTTT.

The CDR3 sequence is CASSLSWVDGPPYNEQFF. In DNA, the CDR3 is TGTGCCAGCAGTTTATCCTGGGTGGACGGACCTCCTTACAATGAGCAGTTCTTC. V and J are TRBV27 and TRBJ2-1; unclear D gene. Germline V gene lookup returns CDR1 MNHEY and CDR2 SMNVEV (reference sequence). With 0 bases removed from V and 4 bases from J, the gap between germline ends came to 19 bases. This CDR3 is built from 18 residues.

CDR3 in amino acids: CASSPGHFYEQYF. The CDR3 DNA sequence: TGTGCCAGCTCACCAGGGCATTTCTACGAGCAGTACTTC. This rearrangement joins TRBV18 to TRBJ2-7; no firm D call. Trimming left V 2 bases short and J 3 bases short, with 8 bases between. Looked up from germline, CDR1 is KGHSH and CDR2 is LQKENI. The CDR3 length is 13 residues.

The chain employs TRBV7-2 and TRBJ2-1; 12 nucleotides agree with TRBD2. This CDR3 spans 16 amino acids. CDR1 and CDR2 from the germline V gene are SGHTA and FQGNSA. The junction had 10 bases not matched to a gene; V was cut back by 4 bases and J by 9 bases. Here the CDR3 DNA reads TGTGCCAGCAGCTCAGGACTAGCGGGGCCCCAGGGTGAGCAGTTCTTC. Encoded protein: CASSSGLAGPQGEQFF. The full variable domain, with the rest looked up from reference TRBV7-2 and TRBJ2-1, is GAGVSQSPSNKVTEKGKDVELRCDPISGHTALYWYRQSLGQGLEFLIYFQGNSAPDKSGLPSDRFSAERTGGSVSTLTIQRTQQEDSAVYLCASSSGLAGPQGEQFFGPGTRLTVL.

In regard to this clone: The junction shows a germline mismatch at one end, possibly a read error. This sequence joins TRBV7-7 and TRBJ2-2; D uncertain. Germline CDR1 SSHAT, CDR2 FNYEAQ (reference sequence). CDR3 length: 15 amino acids. The CDR3 protein is CASSLDSSNTGELFF. The CDR3 nucleotides read TGTGCTAGCAGCTTAGACTCCTCGAACACCGGGGAGCTGTTTTTT.

The V and J genes are TRBV28 and TRBJ2-7, with D possibly called TRBD1 or TRBD2 (5 bases each). V was trimmed by 2 bases and J by 5 bases, leaving 22 bases between them. Germline V CDR1 and CDR2: MDHEN, SYDVKM. The CDR3 contains 17 residues. CDR3 coding DNA: TGTGCCAGCAGTTTAGGGTTTTATGGGGCGACCGGGAACGAGCAGTACTTC. Its protein is CASSLGFYGATGNEQYF. The whole variable domain, remainder taken from reference TRBV28 and TRBJ2-7, is DVKVTQSSRYLVKRTGEKVFLECVQDMDHENMFWYRQDPGLGLRLIYFSYDVKMKEKGDIPEGYSVSREKKERFSLILESASTNQTSMYLCASSLGFYGATGNEQYFGPGTRLTVT.

This chain uses TRBV29-1 with TRBJ2-7, with D perhaps matching TRBD2 (6 bases). Germline V gene lookup returns CDR1 SQVTM and CDR2 ANQGSEA. The CDR3 has 12 amino acids. The ends were cut back, 6 bases at V and 6 bases at J, with 15 bases in the middle. CDR3 sequence: CSVETAGAEQYF. CDR3 bases: TGCAGCGTGGAGACAGCGGGCGCCGAGCAGTACTTC.

This chain connects TRBV28 to TRBJ1-1; D uncertain. The CDR3 contains 12 residues. The V and J ends lost 3 bases and 3 bases respectively, with 5 bases between them. The germline V gene encodes CDR1 MDHEN and CDR2 SYDVKM. The DNA for the CDR3 is TGTGCCAGCAGTTTTGGGGACACTGAAGCTTTCTTT. This translates into CASSFGDTEAFF.

The chain has TRBV2 and TRBJ2-1; the D is unclear. The CDR3 extends over 13 amino acids. Per the germline V gene, CDR1 is SNHLY and CDR2 is FYNNEI. V lost 0 bases, J lost 7 bases, and 7 bases lay in between. CDR3: CASSEALRNEQFF. CDR3 nucleotides: TGTGCCAGCAGTGAAGCGCTAAGAAATGAGCAGTTCTTC.

This rearrangement joins TRBV30 to TRBJ2-7; 16 nucleotides line up with TRBD2. Germline CDR1 is GTSNPN and CDR2 is SVGIG (reference sequence). The CDR3 extends over 17 amino acids. After removal of 5 bases from V and 2 bases from J, the junction contained 9 bases not matched to a gene. CDR3 sequence reads: CAWLGTSGRGPPYEQYF. CDR3 DNA sequence: TGTGCCTGGTTAGGGACTAGCGGGAGGGGGCCCCCCTACGAGCAGTACTTC.

This clone appeared a single time. This chain links TRBV29-1 with TRBJ1-1; D is uncertain. Per germline, CDR1 SQVTM and CDR2 ANQGSEA. Trimming stripped 8 bases from V and 1 base from J, with 11 bases between. CDR3 length equals 12 residues. CDR3 nucleotide sequence: TGCAGCATTAGGGCTTCGAACACTGAAGCTTTCTTT. The encoded protein is CSIRASNTEAFF.

The rearrangement links TRBV10-3 to TRBJ2-1; 7 nucleotides align to TRBD2. J gave up 7 bases and V 3 bases, and 12 bases lay outside the gene matches. Germline CDR1 and CDR2: ENHRY and SYGVKD. The CDR3 is 16 amino acids. For the CDR3, the DNA is TGTGCCATCAGTGATTTTGGGGGGAGGGCCGAAAATGAGCAGTTCTTC. Its translation is CAISDFGGRAENEQFF.

The chain recombines TRBV30 with TRBJ2-3; 10 positions match TRBD1. The V and J ends lost 2 bases and 1 base, in that order; junction bases with no gene match: 6. This CDR3 region has 16 residues. Germline values: CDR1 GTSNPN, CDR2 SVGIG (reference sequence). The CDR3 nucleotides read TGTGCCTGGAGTTCATCCGGGACAGGGGGCACAGATACGCAGTATTTT. Protein sequence: CAWSSSGTGGTDTQYF.

This clone appeared once. The CDR3 loop is CASSPGQGLSYEQYF. As DNA, the CDR3 is TGTGCCAGTAGTCCGGGACAGGGATTGTCCTACGAGCAGTACTTC. The chain combines TRBV19 with TRBJ2-5, with 9 bases identical to TRBD1. The J call may be incorrect, as the DNA end agrees better with TRBJ2-7. This CDR3 has 15 amino acids. The germline V gene has CDR1 LNHDA and CDR2 SQIVND (reference sequence).

In this sample, this clone turned up a few times. The gene calls are TRBV6-5 and TRBJ2-5; perhaps TRBD1 as D (6 bases). Deletions cut 2 bases from V and 5 bases from J, with 18 bases between. The CDR3 is 16 residues long. Germline CDR1 and CDR2: MNHEY and SVGAGI. This CDR3 reads CASSYALGGRKETQYF. CDR3 sequence (DNA): TGTGCCAGCAGTTACGCCCTAGGGGGACGCAAGGAGACCCAGTACTTC.

The CDR3 spells CASRGTDFSYEQYF. The DNA of the CDR3 is TGTGCCAGCAGGGGGACAGACTTCTCCTACGAGCAGTACTTC. V gene TRBV27 combines with J gene TRBJ2-7; 7 nucleotides agree with TRBD1. The CDR3 covers 14 residues. Germline values: CDR1 MNHEY, CDR2 SMNVEV (reference sequence). V dropped 6 bases and J dropped 0; count of bases not matched to a gene: 5.

This clone was seen a single time. The chain is built from TRBV5-6 and TRBJ2-1, with 13 bases lining up with TRBD2. The CDR3 is made up of 17 amino acids. Germline trimming cut 4 bases from V and 4 bases from J; bases unmatched to any gene: 8. Per germline, CDR1 SGHDT and CDR2 YYEEEE. The CDR3 DNA follows: TGTGCCAGCAGCCTGTGGACTAGCGGGAGTCGGTACAATGAGCAGTTCTTC. Protein product: CASSLWTSGSRYNEQFF.

This sequence joins TRBV9 and TRBJ2-1; TRBD2 matches at 7 bases. Germline V CDR1 and CDR2: SGDLS, YYNGEE. The length of the CDR3 is 16 residues. Trimming at V came to 0 bases and at J to 0 bases, leaving 3 bases not matched to a gene. CDR3 sequence: CASSVGASGSYNEQFF. The CDR3 nucleotides read TGTGCCAGCAGCGTAGGGGCTAGCGGCTCCTACAATGAGCAGTTCTTC.

The chain combines TRBV5-4 with TRBJ2-7; 8 nucleotides match TRBD2. V was clipped by 4 bases and J by 2 bases; unmatched bases: 11. This CDR3 contains 16 residues. The V gene's germline CDR1 is SGHNT and CDR2 YYREEE (reference sequence). Here the CDR3 DNA reads TGTGCCAGCAGCCACGACCCCCGGGAGGGCCCCTACGAGCAGTACTTC. This translates into CASSHDPREGPYEQYF. Combining the CDR3 with reference TRBV5-4 and TRBJ2-7 gives the whole variable domain ETGVTQSPTHLIKTRGQQVTLRCSSQSGHNTVSWYQQALGQGPQFIFQYYREEENGRGNFPPRFSGLQFPNYSSELNVNALELDDSALYLCASSHDPREGPYEQYFGPGTRLTVT.

This clone was seen just once. This chain connects TRBV7-9 to TRBJ1-2, with D unclear. Germline CDR1 reads SEHNR; CDR2 reads FQNEAQ (reference sequence). Trimming took 1 base from V and 3 from J, leaving 3 bases between them. The CDR3 spans 12 residues. The CDR3 reads CASSLVDYGYTF. CDR3 bases: TGTGCCAGCAGCTTAGTAGACTATGGCTACACCTTC.